This TCR beta chain derives from a study of blood T cell repertoires in COVID-19. This clone was detected only once. Produced via immunoSEQ multiplex PCR; TCRdb's table is partial and in-frame only. The sample shows approximately 210,000 clones, nearly 90% of them seen only once. The CDR3 extends over 17 amino acids. Unmatched junction bases numbered 8, after V lost 5 bases and J lost 3 bases. Germline-derived CDR1 and CDR2 are MNHNY and SVGAGI (reference sequence). Sequenced sample: peripheral blood. The clonotype was recovered from a woman between 40 and 55 years old who had recovered from COVID-19. The rearrangement uses TRBV6-6 and TRBJ2-7; 15 nucleotides match TRBD2. CDR3 region: CASSHGGLAGGNYEQYF. DNA for the CDR3: TGTGCCAGCAGTCACGGGGGACTAGCGGGAGGAAACTACGAGCAGTACTTC.